These 5 T cell receptor beta chains came from one sample sequenced in a study of regulatory T cells in long-lasting Graves disease. Specified time point: persistent/refractory GD, antithyroid drugs over 5 years with positive TRAb. The TCR library used RNA extracted from PBMCs. Building of the TCR beta libraries involved iRepertoire HTBI primers and Arm-PCR of CDR3 regions. From the multiplex PCR reads, TCRdb called clonotypes with MiXCR, one entry per CDR3 protein. The sample yields 350,000 to 450,000 distinct CDR3 sequences, about 23% seen once. Source: peripheral blood mononuclear cells (PBMCs), taken when the disease was refractory, from a patient treated with antithyroid drugs. These receptor sequences come from a woman aged 40 to 55 with Graves disease.

The chain carries TRBV4-1 and TRBJ2-5; possibly TRBD2 for D (6 bases). The CDR3 runs 16 residues. Germline values: CDR1 MGHRA, CDR2 YSYEKL. V dropped 4 bases and J dropped 5 bases, with 20 bases sitting between them. CDR3 residues: CASSPPGTLKSETQYF. The CDR3 coding sequence is TGCGCCAGCAGCCCCCCCGGGACTCTAAAGAGTGAGACCCAGTACTTC.

V is TRBV20-1 and J is TRBJ2-7; 8 nucleotides align to TRBD2. Per the germline V gene, CDR1 is DFQATT and CDR2 is SNEGSKA (reference sequence). The CDR3 totals 15 residues. J gave up 5 bases and V 5 bases, and 14 bases lay outside the gene matches. CDR3 sequence: CSAPVRGTRWDEQYF. The CDR3 DNA reads TGCAGTGCTCCCGTCCGAGGGACTAGGTGGGACGAGCAGTACTTC.

The CDR3 protein is CASSQGWTSGRGEQYF. The CDR3 DNA sequence: TGTGCCAGCAGCCAGGGCTGGACTAGCGGGAGAGGGGAGCAGTACTTC. The chain uses TRBV3-1 and TRBJ2-7, with 13 bases lining up with TRBD2. CDR3 length equals 16 residues. V lost 3 bases, J lost 7 bases, and 9 bases stayed unmatched. Germline CDR1 LGHDT, CDR2 YNNKEL (reference sequence).

This chain joins TRBV27 and TRBJ2-7; 7 bases map to TRBD2. V trimming: 3 bases; J trimming: 7 bases; junction bases outside the gene matches: 9. CDR1 and CDR2 (germline): MNHEY, SMNVEV (reference sequence). This CDR3 is built from 14 residues. As DNA, the CDR3 is TGTGCCAGCAGTTTCGGCCAGGTGGGGGGGGAGCAGTACTTC. Translating gives CASSFGQVGGEQYF.

At least ten counts were recorded for this clonotype. The genes are TRBV20-1 and TRBJ1-6; no definite D call. This CDR3 contains 15 residues. CDR1 is DFQATT and CDR2 is SNEGSKA in the germline V gene (reference sequence). Trimming cost V 0 bases and J 6 bases, with 12 bases left between them. The CDR3 spells CSARDRWQSNSPLHF. CDR3 DNA sequence: TGCAGTGCTAGAGATCGGTGGCAGAGTAATTCACCCCTCCACTTT.